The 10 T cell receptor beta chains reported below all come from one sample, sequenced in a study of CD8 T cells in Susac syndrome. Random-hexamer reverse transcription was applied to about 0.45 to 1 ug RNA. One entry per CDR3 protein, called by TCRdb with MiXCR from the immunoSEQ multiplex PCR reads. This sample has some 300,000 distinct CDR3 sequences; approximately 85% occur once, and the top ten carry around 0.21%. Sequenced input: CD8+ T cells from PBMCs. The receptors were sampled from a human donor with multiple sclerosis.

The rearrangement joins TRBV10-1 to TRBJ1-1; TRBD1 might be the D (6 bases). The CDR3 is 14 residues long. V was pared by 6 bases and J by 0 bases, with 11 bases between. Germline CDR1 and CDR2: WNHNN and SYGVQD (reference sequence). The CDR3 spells CASREGGMNTEAFF. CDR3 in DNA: TGCGCCAGCAGGGAGGGGGGGATGAACACTGAAGCTTTCTTT.

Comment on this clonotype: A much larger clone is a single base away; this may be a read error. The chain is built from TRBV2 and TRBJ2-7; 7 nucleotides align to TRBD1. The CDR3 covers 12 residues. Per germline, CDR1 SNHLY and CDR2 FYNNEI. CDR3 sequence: CAGSRDSYEQYF. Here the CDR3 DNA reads TGTGCCGGCAGTCGGGACAGCTACGAGCAGTACTTC.

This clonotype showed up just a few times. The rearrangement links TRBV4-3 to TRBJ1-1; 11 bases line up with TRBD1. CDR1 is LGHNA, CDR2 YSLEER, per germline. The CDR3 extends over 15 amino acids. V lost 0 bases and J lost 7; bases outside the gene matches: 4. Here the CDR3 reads CASSQEGQGASEAFF. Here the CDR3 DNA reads TGCGCCAGCAGCCAAGAAGGACAGGGGGCTAGTGAAGCTTTCTTT.

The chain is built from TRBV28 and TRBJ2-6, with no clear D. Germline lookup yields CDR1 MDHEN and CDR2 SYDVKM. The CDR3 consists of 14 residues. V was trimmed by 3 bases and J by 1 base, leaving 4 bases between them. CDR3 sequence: CASSFESGANVLTF. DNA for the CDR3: TGTGCCAGCAGTTTTGAGTCTGGGGCCAACGTCCTGACTTTC.

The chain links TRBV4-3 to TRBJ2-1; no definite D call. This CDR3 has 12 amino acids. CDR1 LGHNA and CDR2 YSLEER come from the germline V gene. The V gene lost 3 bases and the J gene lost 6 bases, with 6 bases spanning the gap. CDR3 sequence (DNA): TGCGCCAGCAGCCAGGCTAGCAATGAGCAGTTCTTC. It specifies CASSQASNEQFF.

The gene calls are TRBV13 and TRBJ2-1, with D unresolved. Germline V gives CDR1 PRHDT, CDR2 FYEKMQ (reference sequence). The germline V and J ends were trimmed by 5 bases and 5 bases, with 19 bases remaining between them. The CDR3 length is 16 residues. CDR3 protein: CASSPHPPTTHNEQFF. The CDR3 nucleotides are TGTGCCAGCAGCCCCCACCCCCCGACAACCCACAATGAGCAGTTCTTC.

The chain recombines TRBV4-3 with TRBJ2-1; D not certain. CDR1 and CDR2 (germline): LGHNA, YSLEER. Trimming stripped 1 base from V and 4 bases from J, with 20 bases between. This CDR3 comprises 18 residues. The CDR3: CASSQVAPARSYYNEQFF. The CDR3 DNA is TGCGCCAGCAGCCAAGTGGCCCCAGCCAGGTCGTATTACAATGAGCAGTTCTTC.

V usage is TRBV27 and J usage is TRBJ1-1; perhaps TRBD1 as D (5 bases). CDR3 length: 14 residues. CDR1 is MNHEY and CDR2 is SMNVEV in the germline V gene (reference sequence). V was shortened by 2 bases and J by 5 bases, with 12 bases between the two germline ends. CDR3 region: CASSLLVEGTEAFF. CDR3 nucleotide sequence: TGTGCCAGCAGTTTACTGGTTGAGGGGACTGAAGCTTTCTTT.

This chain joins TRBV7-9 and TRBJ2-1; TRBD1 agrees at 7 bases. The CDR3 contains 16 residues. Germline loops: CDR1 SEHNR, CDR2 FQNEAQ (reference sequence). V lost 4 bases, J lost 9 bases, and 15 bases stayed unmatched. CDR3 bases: TGTGCCAGCAGCTCTCCCCTACAGGGGTTGAACGGTGAGCAGTTCTTC. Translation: CASSSPLQGLNGEQFF.

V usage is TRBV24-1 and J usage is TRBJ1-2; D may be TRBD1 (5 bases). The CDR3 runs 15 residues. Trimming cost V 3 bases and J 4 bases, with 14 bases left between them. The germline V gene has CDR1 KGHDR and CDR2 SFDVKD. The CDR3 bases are TGTGCCACCAGTGATGCAACAGGCGCCTTCTATGGCTACACCTTC. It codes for CATSDATGAFYGYTF.